This T cell receptor (beta chain) was recovered during a study of blood T cells in healthy people across ages. Study-wide results and caveats: Compared with aged donors, long-lived donors showed fewer expanded clones, suggesting selection. Per million T cells, TCR beta diversity dropped roughly linearly as age increased.

Remarks on this clonotype: Its antigen is still unknown.

A second about 7 to 12 cycle PCR used barcoded and J-beta primers. Tagging of each cDNA molecule was performed by a template-switch adaptor with 12 random nucleotides. Each of the samples gave a minimum of 2.5 million paired-end reads that contained CDR3. In TCRdb, the 5' RACE reads were re-called with MiXCR into one record per CDR3 protein. The sample has 1.5 million to 2 million distinct CDR3 sequences; about 39% are singletons. CDR1 and CDR2 (germline): ENHRY, SYGVKD. The CDR3 length is 14 residues. Trimming left V 8 bases short and J 1 base short, with 13 bases between. The V call is TRBV10-3, the J call TRBJ2-3; TRBD2 is a possible D gene (6 bases). This clonotype was obtained from a human donor in good health. Sequencing was done on a sample of blood. The CDR3 bases are TGTGCCATCGGGTCCAGGGAGGGCACAGATACGCAGTATTTT. It codes for CAIGSREGTDTQYF.